Below, 27 T cell receptor beta chains from the same sample are listed, as sequenced in a study of human T cells and chemical hapten exposure (dated by TCRdb to the early 2020s). Sample time point, as interpreted from the label and publication: patch test 1, 2 weeks after DPC sensitization. The treatment or condition label corresponds to: therapeutic diphenylcyclopropenone sensitization with weekly scalp DPC. Libraries came from RACE. TCRdb names NextSeq 500 as the instrument used. TCRdb handled the public reads itself, with Q25 trimming in fastp and clone calling in MiXCR, and kept productive beta chains. Identical CDR3 protein sequences are pooled into one entry, listed with their most common genes and DNA. The sample includes 300,000 to 450,000 distinct CDR3 sequences, with roughly 4.8% observed a single time. The ten largest account for roughly 2.4% of the sample. The sequencing used whole blood, collected in connection with sensitization to the hapten diphenylcyclopropenone (DPC). The receptor source for this set is a woman in her forties or fifties with alopecia areata. Some clones in this sample may be carry-over from other donors' samples.

This clonotype was counted ten times or more. The chain recombines TRBV29-1 with TRBJ1-1; 7 bases match TRBD1. The V gene's germline CDR1 is SQVTM and CDR2 ANQGSEA. V dropped 5 bases and J dropped 5; count of bases not matched to a gene: 14. The CDR3 extends over 15 amino acids. CDR3 bases: TGCAGCGTTCCTTCCCTAGGGGGCGGAGGAACTGAAGCTTTCTTT. It translates to CSVPSLGGGGTEAFF.

This clonotype was recorded a few times. The chain links TRBV14 to TRBJ1-1; a weak D match, TRBD1 (5 bases). V dropped 0 bases and J dropped 0 bases, with 11 bases sitting between them. The CDR3 consists of 16 residues. Germline V gives CDR1 SGHDN, CDR2 FVKESK. As DNA, the CDR3 is TGTGCCAGCAGCCAAGATATTGGGGCCCTGAACACTGAAGCTTTCTTT. This translates into CASSQDIGALNTEAFF.

The chain carries TRBV20-1 and TRBJ2-3, with 7 nucleotides matching TRBD2. V trimming: 3 bases; J trimming: 0 bases; junction bases outside the gene matches: 18. The CDR3 runs to 19 residues. Germline V gives CDR1 DFQATT, CDR2 SNEGSKA (reference sequence). CDR3 DNA sequence: TGCAGTGCTAGCCCCAGCGGGGCCGATCCAGGTGCTAGCACAGATACGCAGTATTTT. Amino acids: CSASPSGADPGASTDTQYF.

V is TRBV4-2 and J is TRBJ1-1; 8 bases map to TRBD1. The V and J ends lost 0 bases and 2 bases, in that order; junction bases with no gene match: 2. The CDR3 is made up of 15 amino acids. Germline lookup yields CDR1 LGHNA and CDR2 YNFKEQ. CDR3 DNA sequence: TGTGCCAGCAGCCAAGATGGACAGGGAAACACTGAAGCTTTCTTT. It translates to CASSQDGQGNTEAFF.

The sample holds a few counts of this clonotype. V gene TRBV5-5 combines with J gene TRBJ1-1; D may be TRBD1 (6 bases). V shed 0 bases and J shed 3 bases, with 9 bases lying between them. The CDR3 extends over 14 amino acids. Germline V lookup: CDR1 SGHKS, CDR2 YYEKEE (reference sequence). The CDR3 bases are TGTGCCAGCAGCTTGGGGCAGGGGCACACTGAAGCTTTCTTT. This gives the protein CASSLGQGHTEAFF.

In the case of this clonotype: This may come from a read error, since a much larger clone is one base off. In this CDR3 the conserved last residue, phenylalanine or tryptophan, is missing, so a read error is likely. V usage is TRBV29-1 and J usage is TRBJ1-1; no firm D call. The CDR3 is 11 residues long. Trimming left V 4 bases short and J 2 bases short, with 5 bases between. Looked up from germline, CDR1 is SQVTM and CDR2 is ANQGSEA. CDR3 DNA sequence: TGCAGCGTTGCACCTAACACTGAAGCTTTCCTT. Translating gives CSVAPNTEAFL.

This clonotype occurred many times. This chain connects TRBV6-5 to TRBJ1-1; perhaps TRBD1 as D (5 bases). This CDR3 contains 13 residues. From germline, CDR1 is MNHEY and CDR2 SVGAGI. With 6 bases removed from V and 6 bases from J, the gap between germline ends came to 14 bases. CDR3 coding DNA: TGTGCCAGCAGCCTTCACGGAGGGGCTGAAGCTTTCTTT. Its protein is CASSLHGGAEAFF.

This clonotype appeared a few times. The chain recombines TRBV12-3 or TRBV12-4 with TRBJ2-7, with D unclear. The CDR3 is 14 residues long. V gave up 3 bases and J gave up 5 bases, with 14 bases separating them. The CDR3 reads CASSFRARSDEQYF. In nucleotides, the CDR3 is TGTGCCAGCAGTTTCAGAGCTAGGAGCGACGAGCAGTACTTC.

This clonotype occurred many times. V gene TRBV27 combines with J gene TRBJ2-1, with D tentatively TRBD2 (6 bases). V was trimmed by 4 bases and J by 5 bases, leaving 12 bases between them. CDR3 length: 14 residues. Germline CDR1 reads MNHEY; CDR2 reads SMNVEV (reference sequence). The CDR3 spells CASSSGSFNNEQFF. The CDR3 DNA sequence: TGTGCCAGCAGTTCCGGGAGCTTTAACAATGAGCAGTTCTTC.

The V and J genes are TRBV4-1 and TRBJ2-5; 7 bases agree with TRBD2. CDR3 size: 14 residues. The germline V gene has CDR1 MGHRA and CDR2 YSYEKL. V dropped 8 bases and J dropped 2; count of bases not matched to a gene: 8. The CDR3 bases are TGCGCCAGCCGGCCCGGGGGGACTCAAGAGACCCAGTACTTC. Translation: CASRPGGTQETQYF.

This clonotype has at least ten counts. The rearrangement links TRBV6-2 or TRBV6-3 to TRBJ2-6, with TRBD1 identical over 7 bases. The CDR3 runs 18 residues. J gave up 1 base and V 5 bases, and 11 bases lay outside the gene matches. Per germline, CDR1 MNHEY and CDR2 SVGEGT. For the CDR3, the DNA is TGTGCCAGCAGTCCCCGACAGGGATCGTCTTCTGGGGCCAACGTCCTGACTTTC. This codes for CASSPRQGSSSGANVLTF.

This clonotype was counted at least ten times. The chain carries TRBV20-1 and TRBJ1-1; D is perhaps TRBD1 (6 bases). Germline CDR1 reads DFQATT; CDR2 reads SNEGSKA (reference sequence). V shed 0 bases and J shed 5 bases, with 13 bases lying between them. The CDR3 has 14 residues. CDR3 residues: CSARDTRGRTEAFF. The CDR3 coding sequence is TGCAGTGCTAGAGATACCAGGGGAAGGACTGAAGCTTTCTTT.

This clonotype was seen at least ten times. The chain is built from TRBV29-1 and TRBJ2-1, with TRBD1 identical over 7 bases. V dropped 1 base and J dropped 5; count of bases not matched to a gene: 5. CDR1 SQVTM and CDR2 ANQGSEA come from the germline V gene. This CDR3 has 14 amino acids. Here the CDR3 DNA reads TGCAGCGTTGAAGGGGGACAGTACCACAATGAGCAGTTCTTC. Protein product: CSVEGGQYHNEQFF.

This clonotype was counted ten times or more. The V and J genes are TRBV19 and TRBJ1-2; 9 bases align to TRBD1. With V trimmed by 9 bases and J by 8 bases, 10 bases remained unmatched. This CDR3 region has 13 residues. CDR1 and CDR2 from the germline V gene are LNHDA and SQIVND (reference sequence). CDR3 DNA sequence: TGTGCCAGCTCTACTGACGGGACAGGGGGCTACACCTTC. Amino acid sequence: CASSTDGTGGYTF.

This clonotype appeared many times. This rearrangement joins TRBV11-2 to TRBJ2-3, with a possible D match to TRBD2 (5 bases). V lost 1 base and J lost 0, with 17 bases in between. CDR1 SGHAT and CDR2 FQNNGV come from the germline V gene. The CDR3 runs to 18 residues. The CDR3 coding sequence is TGTGCCAGCAGCTTAGTCGCGCGATCGGGAACTAGCACAGATACGCAGTATTTT. Translated, it gives CASSLVARSGTSTDTQYF.

This clonotype was recorded many times. The rearrangement links TRBV28 to TRBJ2-4; the D gene is possibly TRBD1 (5 bases). Germline V gene sequence: CDR1 MDHEN, CDR2 SYDVKM. V lost 10 bases, J lost 6 bases, and 16 bases lay in between. This CDR3 region has 13 residues. The CDR3 sequence: CATSLTVPNIQYF. The CDR3 nucleotides read TGTGCCACCAGCCTGACAGTACCAAACATTCAGTACTTC.

The chain recombines TRBV6-2 or TRBV6-3 with TRBJ1-5; maybe TRBD1 (5 bases). Germline lookup yields CDR1 MNHEY and CDR2 SVGEGT. Trimming removed 0 bases at V and 4 bases at J, with 13 bases between. The length of the CDR3 is 16 residues. CDR3 in amino acids: CASSYSMGRGNQPQHF. Written as DNA, the CDR3 is TGTGCCAGCAGTTACTCGATGGGGCGAGGTAATCAGCCCCAGCATTTT.

The V and J genes are TRBV5-4 and TRBJ2-5; 8 nucleotides agree with TRBD1. V lost 3 bases to trimming and J lost 0 bases; unmatched junction nucleotides: 4. The CDR3 loop spans 15 amino acids. Germline V CDR1 and CDR2: SGHNT, YYREEE (reference sequence). CDR3 nucleotide sequence: TGTGCCAGCAGCTACGGGACAGGCGACCAAGAGACCCAGTACTTC. As protein: CASSYGTGDQETQYF. The full variable domain, its missing parts supplied by reference TRBV5-4 and TRBJ2-5, is ETGVTQSPTHLIKTRGQQVTLRCSSQSGHNTVSWYQQALGQGPQFIFQYYREEENGRGNFPPRFSGLQFPNYSSELNVNALELDDSALYLCASSYGTGDQETQYFGPGTRLLVL.

This clonotype has more than one count but fewer than ten. The rearrangement links TRBV14 to TRBJ1-1; D is undetermined. Trimming took 0 bases from V and 6 from J, leaving 8 bases between them. Germline V gene sequence: CDR1 SGHDN, CDR2 FVKESK. CDR3 length: 13 amino acids. CDR3 in amino acids: CASSQDGLAEAFF. The CDR3 DNA reads TGTGCCAGCAGCCAAGACGGGTTAGCTGAAGCTTTCTTT.

The sample holds many counts of this clonotype. This chain links TRBV6-1 with TRBJ1-2; D ambiguous. Trimming removed 0 bases from V and 2 bases from J, with 13 bases in between. CDR3 size: 16 residues. Germline-derived CDR1 and CDR2 are MNHNS and SASEGT. The CDR3 sequence: CASSEAQGLQNYGYTF. DNA of the CDR3: TGTGCCAGCAGTGAAGCGCAAGGACTTCAGAACTATGGCTACACCTTC.

In its sample, this clonotype was seen many times. The chain couples TRBV29-1 to TRBJ2-7; D gene uncertain. The CDR3 has 13 amino acids. Trimming stripped 7 bases from V and 4 bases from J, with 17 bases between. Germline lookup yields CDR1 SQVTM and CDR2 ANQGSEA. CDR3 sequence: CSARRAGSYEQYF. The CDR3 DNA sequence: TGCAGCGCCCGAAGGGCAGGCTCTTACGAGCAGTACTTC.

This clonotype occurred many times. The genes are TRBV7-2 and TRBJ2-5; tentative D call: TRBD2 (5 bases). The CDR3 contains 13 residues. CDR1 and CDR2 (germline): SGHTA, FQGNSA. Trimming cost V 5 bases and J 5 bases, with 12 bases left between them. CDR3 amino acids: CASSVGSGETQYF. The CDR3 nucleotides read TGTGCCAGCAGCGTGGGGTCGGGGGAGACCCAGTACTTC.

This clonotype was picked up many times. The chain recombines TRBV6-5 with TRBJ2-3, with TRBD2 as a possible D gene (5 bases). From germline, CDR1 is MNHEY and CDR2 SVGAGI. There are 14 residues in the CDR3. V gave up 7 bases and J gave up 2 bases, with 13 bases separating them. The DNA for the CDR3 is TGTGCCAGCATGGTTGCGGGCGCCACAGATACGCAGTATTTT. This translates into CASMVAGATDTQYF.

In its sample, this clonotype was seen a few times. CDR3 bases: TGTGCCAGCAGGGCCCTTGACGGAAACACTGAAGCTTTCTTT. Residues: CASRALDGNTEAFF. The rearrangement links TRBV12-3 or TRBV12-4 to TRBJ1-1; the D is unclear. The CDR3 consists of 14 residues. The V end was cut by 6 bases, the J end by 2 bases, with 13 bases between.

The chain recombines TRBV7-2 with TRBJ1-1; D is unclear. Germline V gene lookup returns CDR1 SGHTA and CDR2 FQGNSA. This CDR3 region has 15 residues. V dropped 5 bases and J dropped 4 bases, with 17 bases sitting between them. The CDR3 DNA is TGTGCCAGCAGCCAGATTCCACAGAGAAGCACTGAAGCTTTCTTT. It specifies CASSQIPQRSTEAFF.

The rearrangement links TRBV3-1 to TRBJ1-4, with 10 bases lining up with TRBD1. This CDR3 region has 15 residues. Per germline, CDR1 LGHDT and CDR2 YNNKEL (reference sequence). Trimming took 5 bases from V and 6 from J; bases not matched to a gene: 6. CDR3 sequence reads: CASSFPGTGDEKLFF. Here the CDR3 DNA reads TGTGCCAGCAGCTTCCCCGGGACAGGGGATGAAAAACTGTTTTTT. Using reference TRBV3-1 and TRBJ1-4 for the parts outside the CDR3, the full variable domain is DTAVSQTPKYLVTQMGNDKSIKCEQNLGHDTMYWYKQDSKKFLKIMFSYNNKELIINETVPNRFSPKSPDKAHLNLHINSLELGDSAVYFCASSFPGTGDEKLFFGSGTQLSVL.

This clonotype was found many times. The chain couples TRBV15 to TRBJ2-5; possibly TRBD2 for D (6 bases). With 5 bases removed from V and 3 bases from J, the gap between germline ends came to 19 bases. Germline V gives CDR1 LNHNV, CDR2 YYDKDF (reference sequence). The CDR3 runs 16 residues. CDR3 in DNA: TGTGCCACCAGCGATACGTCCGGCAGGGAGGAAGAGACCCAGTACTTC. Its protein product is CATSDTSGREEETQYF. Using reference TRBV15 and TRBJ2-5 for the parts outside the CDR3, the full variable domain is DAMVIQNPRYQVTQFGKPVTLSCSQTLNHNVMYWYQQKSSQAPKLLFHYYDKDFNNEADTPDNFQSRRPNTSFCFLDIRSPGLGDTAMYLCATSDTSGREEETQYFGPGTRLLVL.